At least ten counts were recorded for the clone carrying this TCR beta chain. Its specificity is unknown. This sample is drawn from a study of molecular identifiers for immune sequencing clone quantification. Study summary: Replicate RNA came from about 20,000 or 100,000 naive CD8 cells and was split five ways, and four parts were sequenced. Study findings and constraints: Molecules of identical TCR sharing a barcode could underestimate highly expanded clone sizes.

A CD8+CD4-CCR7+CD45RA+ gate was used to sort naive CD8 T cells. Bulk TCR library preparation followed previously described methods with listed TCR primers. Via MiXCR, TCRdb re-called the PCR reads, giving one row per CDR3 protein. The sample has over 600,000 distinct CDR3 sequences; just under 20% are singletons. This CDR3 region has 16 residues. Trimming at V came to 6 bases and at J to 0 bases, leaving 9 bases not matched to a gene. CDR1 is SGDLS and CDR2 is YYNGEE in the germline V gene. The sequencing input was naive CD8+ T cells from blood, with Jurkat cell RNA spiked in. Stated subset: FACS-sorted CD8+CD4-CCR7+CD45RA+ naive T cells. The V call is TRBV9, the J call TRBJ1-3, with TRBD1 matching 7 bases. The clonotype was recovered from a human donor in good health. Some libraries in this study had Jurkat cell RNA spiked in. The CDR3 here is CASTPKGASSGNTIYF. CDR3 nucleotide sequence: TGTGCCAGCACCCCGAAGGGGGCGAGCTCTGGAAACACCATATATTTT.